Presented here are 29 T cell receptor beta chains from one specimen sequenced in a study of shared clonotypes between healthy human individuals. Repertoires were generated with immunoSEQ multiplex PCR, while TCRdb's copy carries only in-frame clones and drops some. The sample lists around 2.3 million clones; approximately 94% were seen once. The sequenced sample was naive CD4+ T cells sorted from blood. The subset is: CD45RA+ positively selected. All receptors derive from a man between 18 and 35 years old in good health.

The V and J genes are TRBV4-3 and TRBJ1-2; TRBD1 matches 12 bases. The V gene's germline CDR1 is LGHNA and CDR2 YSLEER. The junction had 6 bases not matched to a gene; V was cut back by 0 bases and J by 13 bases. This CDR3 has 14 amino acids. CDR3 sequence (DNA): TGCGCCAGCAGCCAAGATAAGGGACAGGGGGCTACCACCTTC. Encoded protein: CASSQDKGQGATTF.

This rearrangement joins TRBV6-1 to TRBJ1-2; TRBD1 aligns across 7 bases. This CDR3 spans 15 amino acids. The V gene end was trimmed by 2 bases and the J gene end by 4 bases; junction bases not matched to a gene: 7. CDR1 MNHNS and CDR2 SASEGT come from the germline V gene. CDR3: CASSETPGQFYGYTF. Written as DNA, the CDR3 is TGTGCCAGCAGTGAAACCCCGGGACAGTTCTATGGCTACACCTTC.

V usage is TRBV4-1 and J usage is TRBJ1-1; 9 bases match TRBD1. The CDR3 covers 15 residues. J lost 2 bases, V lost 2 bases, and 3 bases had no gene match. The germline CDR1 and CDR2 sequences are MGHRA and YSYEKL. This chain's CDR3 is CASSQQQGANTEAFF. The DNA for the CDR3 is TGCGCCAGCAGCCAACAACAGGGGGCCAACACTGAAGCTTTCTTT.

Details on this clone: The DNA is left out, because the CDR3 cannot be placed on it with certainty; the CDR3 is given as TCRdb lists it. The chain combines TRBV7-8 with TRBJ2-3; TRBD2 is the table's D call and was not checked against the DNA. Germline loops: CDR1 SGHVS, CDR2 FQNEAQ. The CDR3 spans 15 residues, counting both ends. CDR3 loop: CASSVLERGTDTQYF.

Here the CDR3 DNA reads TGTGCCAGCATTCTGGGCCGGGGGGAACAGCCCCAGCATTTT. This sequence encodes CASILGRGEQPQHF. The J gene is TRBJ1-5, the V gene TRBV2, with D tentatively TRBD1 (5 bases). The length of the CDR3 is 14 residues. The V end was cut by 7 bases, the J end by 7 bases, with 17 bases between. The germline V gene encodes CDR1 SNHLY and CDR2 FYNNEI.

This chain links TRBV19 with TRBJ2-7; the D gene could be TRBD1 or TRBD2 (6 bases each). The CDR3 length is 15 residues. Germline V gives CDR1 LNHDA, CDR2 SQIVND (reference sequence). V lost 0 bases and J 0 bases, leaving 9 bases between the germline ends. CDR3 DNA sequence: TGTGCCAGTAGTATAGAGGGGGGCGGCTCCTACGAGCAGTACTTC. Amino acid sequence: CASSIEGGGSYEQYF.

The CDR3 reads CASSQEGTVTDTQYF. As DNA, the CDR3 is TGCGCCAGCAGCCAAGAGGGGACAGTCACAGATACGCAGTATTTT. The chain links TRBV4-1 to TRBJ2-3, with 7 positions matching TRBD1. The CDR3 sequence is 15 residues long. V gave up 0 bases and J gave up 2 bases; unmatched junction bases: 2. CDR1 and CDR2 (germline): MGHRA, YSYEKL.

The rearrangement links TRBV7-2 to TRBJ2-7; unclear D gene. Germline assignment: CDR1 SGHTA and CDR2 FQGNSA. Between the trimmed V and J ends, which lost 3 bases and 3 bases, there was a span of 12 bases. The CDR3 is 14 residues long. The CDR3 loop reads CASSFLWVGYEQYF. The CDR3, as DNA: TGTGCCAGCAGCTTTCTATGGGTGGGCTACGAGCAGTACTTC.

The chain employs TRBV19 and TRBJ2-5; TRBD2 is a possible D gene (6 bases). The germline CDR1 and CDR2 sequences are LNHDA and SQIVND (reference sequence). The CDR3 length is 12 residues. Trimming took 7 bases from V and 9 from J, leaving 15 bases between them. CDR3 sequence reads: CASIALSGAQYF. The CDR3 coding sequence is TGTGCCAGTATTGCCCTCTCGGGAGCCCAGTACTTC.

This sequence joins TRBV7-8 and TRBJ1-1, with D maybe TRBD1 (6 bases). CDR1 SGHVS and CDR2 FQNEAQ come from the germline V gene. V gave up 4 bases and J gave up 4 bases, with 16 bases separating them. CDR3 length: 15 amino acids. The CDR3 reads CASSSYRVESTEAFF. The CDR3 nucleotides are TGTGCCAGCAGCTCGTACAGGGTTGAAAGCACTGAAGCTTTCTTT. Variable domain in full (rest from reference TRBV7-8 and TRBJ1-1): GAGVSQSPRYKVAKRGQDVALRCDPISGHVSLFWYQQALGQGPEFLTYFQNEAQLDKSGLPSDRFFAERPEGSVSTLKIQRTQQEDSAVYLCASSSYRVESTEAFFGQGTRLTVV.

The chain employs TRBV5-1 and TRBJ1-1, with no clear D. Germline V gene sequence: CDR1 SGHRS, CDR2 YFSETQ. CDR3 length equals 17 residues. Trimming shortened V by 1 base and J by 0 bases, and 16 bases separated the two germline ends. CDR3 in DNA: TGCGCCAGCAGCTTGTATGCTGAAGCTCTAATGAACACTGAAGCTTTCTTT. Protein product: CASSLYAEALMNTEAFF.

The V call is TRBV5-1, the J call TRBJ1-1; D is perhaps TRBD1 (6 bases). This CDR3 is 15 amino acids long. Looked up from germline, CDR1 is SGHRS and CDR2 is YFSETQ. V shed 2 bases and J shed 0 bases, with 11 bases lying between them. CDR3 region: CASSFEGGLNTEAFF. The CDR3 DNA sequence: TGCGCCAGCAGCTTTGAGGGGGGCCTGAACACTGAAGCTTTCTTT. Variable domain in full (rest from reference TRBV5-1 and TRBJ1-1): KAGVTQTPRYLIKTRGQQVTLSCSPISGHRSVSWYQQTPGQGLQFLFEYFSETQRNKGNFPGRFSGRQFSNSRSEMNVSTLELGDSALYLCASSFEGGLNTEAFFGQGTRLTVV.

The chain recombines TRBV7-2 with TRBJ1-2; weak D call: TRBD1 (5 bases). The germline CDR1 and CDR2 sequences are SGHTA and FQGNSA. This CDR3 contains 15 residues. Trimming took 1 base from V and 4 from J, leaving 13 bases between them. The CDR3 nucleotides read TGTGCCAGCAGCTTAGGTATAGGGCAGGGCTATGGCTACACCTTC. Protein: CASSLGIGQGYGYTF.

Of note for this clone: In the same sample, other DNA sequences code for this CDR3. This chain connects TRBV5-4 to TRBJ2-5; 8 bases line up with TRBD2. The CDR3 contains 12 residues. Germline trimming cut 7 bases from V and 2 bases from J; bases unmatched to any gene: 1. Germline V gene data show CDR1 as SGHNT and CDR2 as YYREEE (reference sequence). As DNA, the CDR3 is TGTGCCAGCTCGGGGGGGCAAGAGACCCAGTACTTC. This sequence encodes CASSGGQETQYF.

The rearrangement links TRBV5-1 to TRBJ2-7; TRBD1 or TRBD2 may be the D gene (5 bases each). The V and J ends lost 3 bases and 6 bases respectively, with 19 bases between them. The CDR3 spans 15 residues. Germline-derived CDR1 and CDR2 are SGHRS and YFSETQ. This chain's CDR3 is CASSSREVGAGEQYF. Here the CDR3 DNA reads TGCGCCAGCAGCTCAAGAGAAGTCGGGGCTGGCGAGCAGTACTTC.

This chain uses TRBV28 with TRBJ1-2; a weak D match, TRBD1 (5 bases). The CDR3 runs to 16 residues. The V end was cut by 3 bases, the J end by 2 bases, with 16 bases between. The germline V gene has CDR1 MDHEN and CDR2 SYDVKM. The CDR3 nucleotides are TGTGCCAGCAGTTTGTGGGGCCTAGTAGACAACTATGGCTACACCTTC. It encodes CASSLWGLVDNYGYTF.

The genes are TRBV2 and TRBJ2-5; 8 positions agree with TRBD2. There are 16 residues in the CDR3. Germline V gene sequence: CDR1 SNHLY, CDR2 FYNNEI. The junction had 11 bases not matched to a gene; V was cut back by 6 bases and J by 2 bases. The CDR3 bases are TGTGCCAGCAGACGCGCCAGCGGGGGCCCACAAGAGACCCAGTACTTC. This encodes CASRRASGGPQETQYF.

V gene TRBV7-2 combines with J gene TRBJ2-7, with 7 bases matching TRBD1. Germline V gene data show CDR1 as SGHTA and CDR2 as FQGNSA. V shed 4 bases and J 6 bases; nucleotides not matched to a gene: 12. The CDR3 covers 15 residues. The CDR3 sequence is CASSYGQALWGEQYF. The CDR3 region has the DNA TGTGCCAGCAGCTATGGACAGGCTCTTTGGGGCGAGCAGTACTTC. Complete variable domain (other parts from reference TRBV7-2 and TRBJ2-7): GAGVSQSPSNKVTEKGKDVELRCDPISGHTALYWYRQSLGQGLEFLIYFQGNSAPDKSGLPSDRFSAERTGGSVSTLTIQRTQQEDSAVYLCASSYGQALWGEQYFGPGTRLTVT.

Turning to this clone: At the DNA level, this CDR3 is encoded by other sequences in the same sample as well. The chain employs TRBV7-9 and TRBJ2-7; D uncertain. The CDR3 has 11 amino acids. Germline V gene data show CDR1 as SEHNR and CDR2 as FQNEAQ (reference sequence). The V and J ends lost 1 base and 6 bases respectively, with 4 bases between them. The CDR3 sequence: CASSLVSEQYF. For the CDR3, the DNA is TGTGCCAGCAGCTTAGTTTCCGAGCAGTACTTC.

V is TRBV18 and J is TRBJ2-5, with no clear D. Trimming left V 2 bases short and J 0 bases short, with 7 bases between. This CDR3 has 14 residues. Germline V gene lookup returns CDR1 KGHSH and CDR2 LQKENI. This CDR3 is CASSPGVNQETQYF. In nucleotides, the CDR3 is TGTGCCAGCTCACCAGGGGTGAACCAAGAGACCCAGTACTTC.

V and J are TRBV6-5 and TRBJ2-7; D is unclear. V gave up 0 bases and J gave up 4 bases, with 10 bases separating them. The germline V gene has CDR1 MNHEY and CDR2 SVGAGI. There are 14 residues in the CDR3. CDR3 sequence (DNA): TGTGCCAGCAGTTACTCTTCAATGAGATACGAGCAGTACTTC. Its translation: CASSYSSMRYEQYF.

The gene calls are TRBV5-1 and TRBJ2-5; no firm D call. The CDR3 covers 13 residues. V was clipped by 2 bases and J by 3 bases, with 8 bases between them. Germline CDR1 SGHRS, CDR2 YFSETQ. CDR3 nucleotide sequence: TGCGCCAGCAGCTTCCTACCAAAAGAGACCCAGTACTTC. It codes for CASSFLPKETQYF. Supplemented by reference TRBV5-1 and TRBJ2-5, the full variable domain reads KAGVTQTPRYLIKTRGQQVTLSCSPISGHRSVSWYQQTPGQGLQFLFEYFSETQRNKGNFPGRFSGRQFSNSRSEMNVSTLELGDSALYLCASSFLPKETQYFGPGTRLLVL.

Remarks on this clone: Other DNA sequences in the same sample also yield this CDR3. This rearrangement joins TRBV5-1 to TRBJ1-5; TRBD1 matches 7 bases. The CDR3 extends over 14 amino acids. Germline V gives CDR1 SGHRS, CDR2 YFSETQ. J lost 7 bases, V lost 0 bases, and 4 bases had no gene match. The CDR3 DNA reads as TGCGCCAGCAGCTTGGTACCAGGGGGGCAGCCCCAGCATTTT. Protein: CASSLVPGGQPQHF.

This chain uses TRBV29-1 with TRBJ1-2; tentative D call: TRBD1 (6 bases). This CDR3 has 14 residues. V was clipped by 2 bases and J by 7 bases, with 17 bases between them. Germline-derived CDR1 and CDR2 are SQVTM and ANQGSEA. In DNA form, the CDR3 reads TGCAGCGTTGAATCAAAGGCGGGGGCAGGTGGCTACACCTTC. It codes for CSVESKAGAGGYTF.

The V call is TRBV5-8, the J call TRBJ2-7, with D unclear. Germline V gene sequence: CDR1 SGHTS, CDR2 YDEGEE. The CDR3 length is 15 residues. Trimming took off 2 bases at V and 2 bases at J, with 14 bases between the two ends. CDR3 in amino acids: CASSFVGSSTYEQYF. The CDR3 DNA reads TGTGCCAGCAGCTTTGTCGGTTCCAGCACCTACGAGCAGTACTTC.

The chain combines TRBV5-1 with TRBJ2-7; TRBD2 matches at 10 bases. This CDR3 region has 15 residues. Germline-derived CDR1 and CDR2 are SGHRS and YFSETQ. V lost 4 bases to trimming and J lost 4 bases; unmatched junction nucleotides: 8. The CDR3 here is CASSPTSGAKYEQYF. CDR3 DNA: TGCGCCAGCAGCCCCACTAGCGGGGCAAAGTACGAGCAGTACTTC.

The rearrangement joins TRBV19 to TRBJ2-3; D possibly corresponds to TRBD1 (5 bases). The CDR3 loop spans 15 amino acids. Germline V lookup: CDR1 LNHDA, CDR2 SQIVND (reference sequence). The germline V and J ends were trimmed by 3 bases and 0 bases, with 10 bases remaining between them. The CDR3 sequence is CASSISAGSTDTQYF. In nucleotides, the CDR3 is TGTGCCAGTAGTATTTCGGCAGGGAGCACAGATACGCAGTATTTT. The variable domain in full, with the rest retrieved from reference TRBV19 and TRBJ2-3, is DGGITQSPKYLFRKEGQNVTLSCEQNLNHDAMYWYRQDPGQGLRLIYYSQIVNDFQKGDIAEGYSVSREKKESFPLTVTSAQKNPTAFYLCASSISAGSTDTQYFGPGTRLTVL.

The rearrangement uses TRBV7-9 and TRBJ1-1; 7 bases match TRBD1. The CDR3 spans 14 residues. Unmatched junction bases numbered 5, after V lost 1 base and J lost 6 bases. The germline CDR1 and CDR2 sequences are SEHNR and FQNEAQ (reference sequence). For the CDR3, the DNA is TGTGCCAGCAGCTTAGAGGCAGGGGGAGCTGAAGCTTTCTTT. Protein: CASSLEAGGAEAFF. Complete variable domain (other parts from reference TRBV7-9 and TRBJ1-1): DTGVSQNPRHKITKRGQNVTFRCDPISEHNRLYWYRQTLGQGPEFLTYFQNEAQLEKSRLLSDRFSAERPKGSFSTLEIQRTEQGDSAMYLCASSLEAGGAEAFFGQGTRLTVV.

The chain couples TRBV21-1 to TRBJ2-7; the D segment call TRBD2 is taken from the table without a DNA check. TRBV21-1 is labeled a pseudogene. CDR3 size: 16 residues. The CDR3 region is CASSNLAGVSSYEQYF. Written as DNA, the CDR3 is TGTGCCAGCAGCAACCTAGCGGGGGTTAGCTCCTACGAGCAGTACTTC.